These T cell receptor beta chains were read from a single sample in a study of T cell changes during pregnancy in multiple sclerosis. Sequencing was performed with immunoSEQ multiplex PCR; in TCRdb, only in-frame clones are kept and a portion is missing. The sample has about 74,000 clones, just under 95% seen once. Sequences were derived from peripheral blood, sampled after pregnancy. The receptors come from a female donor in good health, enrolled as a control in a pregnancy study. Both conserved end residues are part of each CDR3. Each record gives: V gene, J gene, CDR3 length, D gene, clone size, CDR3 DNA, CDR3 protein. A D gene is named only where the DNA matches it firmly. The listing skips clone size in some rows; elsewhere it reads once, few, many or a size class.

TRBV9	TRBJ1-1	17	.	once	TGTGCCAGCAGCGCAAGGCAGGGGACGGGTTTACGCACTGAAGCTTTCTTT	CASSARQGTGLRTEAFF
TRBV6-5	TRBJ1-2	15	TRBD1	once	TGTGCCAGCAGAAAAGACAGGGGGCCGGGCTATGGCTACACCTTC	CASRKDRGPGYGYTF
TRBV11-2	TRBJ1-3	18	TRBD1	once	TGTGCCAGCAGCTTAGGCAAGGGACAGTTTTTCTCTGGAAACACCATATATTTT	CASSLGKGQFFSGNTIYF
TRBV10-3	TRBJ2-2	17	TRBD1	.	TGTGCCATCCTGCCCACAACAGGGGGCGAGAACACCGGGGAGCTGTTTTTT	CAILPTTGGENTGELFF
TRBV28	TRBJ1-2	14	TRBD1	.	TGTGCCAGCAGTGCCGGGACAGGGGACTATGGCTACACCTTC	CASSAGTGDYGYTF
TRBV4-2	TRBJ2-3	15	.	few	TGTGCCAGCAGCCATTCTACCGAGGGCACAGATACGCAGTATTTT	CASSHSTEGTDTQYF
TRBV30	TRBJ1-1	14	.	.	TGTGCCTGGAGTGTTTCAGTCAGTTCGTCTGAAGCTTTCTTT	CAWSVSVSSSEAFF
TRBV6-4	TRBJ2-1	15	TRBD2	.	TGTGCCAGCAGTTCCAAGCGGGGAGACCGGGGGGAGCAGTTCTTC	CASSSKRGDRGEQFF
TRBV28	TRBJ2-1	11	.	.	TGTGCCAGCAGCCTGAGGTTCGAGCAGTTCTTC	CASSLRFEQFF
TRBV4-1	TRBJ2-7	15	TRBD1	.	TGCGCCAGCAGCCAGGCGGGACAGGGGGCCTACGAGCAGTACTTC	CASSQAGQGAYEQYF
TRBV15	TRBJ2-5	13	.	.	TGTGCCACCAGCAGAGATCAACGGGAGACCCAGTACTTC	CATSRDQRETQYF
TRBV5-1	TRBJ2-7	14	.	.	TGCGCCAGCAGGCGCGACAGGTCAATTTACGAGCAGTACTTC	CASRRDRSIYEQYF
TRBV4-2	TRBJ2-3	19	TRBD2	.	TGTGCCAGCAGCCCTCTCGGGGCGGGGGAAGGACCTTACACAGATACGCAGTATTTT	CASSPLGAGEGPYTDTQYF
TRBV7-2	TRBJ2-7	14	.	.	TGTGCCAGCAGCTTAGAGGGGCGAGGAGACGAGCAGTACTTC	CASSLEGRGDEQYF
TRBV28	TRBJ2-7	15	.	once	TGTGCCAGCAGTTTATCCTACGGGGGGCCCCAGGAGCAGTACTTC	CASSLSYGGPQEQYF
TRBV11-2	TRBJ1-1	16	TRBD1	.	TGTGCCAGCAGCTTAGTGGGCCAGGGGGCGGACACTGAAGCTTTCTTT	CASSLVGQGADTEAFF
TRBV4-2	TRBJ2-2	16	TRBD2	.	TGTGCCAGCAGCCCAACTAGCGGAGGTTCCACCGGGGAGCTGTTTTTT	CASSPTSGGSTGELFF